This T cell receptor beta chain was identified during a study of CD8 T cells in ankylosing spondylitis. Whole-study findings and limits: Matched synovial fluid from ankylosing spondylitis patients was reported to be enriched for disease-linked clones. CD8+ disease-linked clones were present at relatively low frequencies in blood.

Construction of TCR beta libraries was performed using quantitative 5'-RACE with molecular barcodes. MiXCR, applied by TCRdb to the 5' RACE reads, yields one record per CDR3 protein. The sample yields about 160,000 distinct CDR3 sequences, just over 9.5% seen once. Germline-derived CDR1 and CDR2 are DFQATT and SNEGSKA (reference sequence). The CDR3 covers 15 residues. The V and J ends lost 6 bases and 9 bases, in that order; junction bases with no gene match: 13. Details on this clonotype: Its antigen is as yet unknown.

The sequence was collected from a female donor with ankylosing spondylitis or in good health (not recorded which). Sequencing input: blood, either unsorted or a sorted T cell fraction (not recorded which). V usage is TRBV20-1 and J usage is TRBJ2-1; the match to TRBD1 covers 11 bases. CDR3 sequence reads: CSAKSGTGGVSEQFF. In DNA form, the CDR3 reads TGCAGTGCCAAATCCGGGACAGGGGGTGTGAGTGAGCAGTTCTTC.